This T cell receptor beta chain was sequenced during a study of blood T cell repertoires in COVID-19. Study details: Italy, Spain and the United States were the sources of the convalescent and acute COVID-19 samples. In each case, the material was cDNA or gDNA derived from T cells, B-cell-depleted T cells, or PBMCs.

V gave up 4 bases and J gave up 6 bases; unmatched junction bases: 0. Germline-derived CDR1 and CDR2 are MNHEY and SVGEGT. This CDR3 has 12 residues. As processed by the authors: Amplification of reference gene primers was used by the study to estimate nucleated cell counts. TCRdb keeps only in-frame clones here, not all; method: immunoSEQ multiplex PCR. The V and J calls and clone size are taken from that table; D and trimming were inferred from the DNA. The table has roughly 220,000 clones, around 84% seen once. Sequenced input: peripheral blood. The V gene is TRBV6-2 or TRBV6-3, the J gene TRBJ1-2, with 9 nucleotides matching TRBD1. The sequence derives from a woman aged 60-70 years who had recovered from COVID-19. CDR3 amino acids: CASSWTGDGYTF. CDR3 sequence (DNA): TGTGCCAGCAGTTGGACAGGGGATGGCTACACCTTC.